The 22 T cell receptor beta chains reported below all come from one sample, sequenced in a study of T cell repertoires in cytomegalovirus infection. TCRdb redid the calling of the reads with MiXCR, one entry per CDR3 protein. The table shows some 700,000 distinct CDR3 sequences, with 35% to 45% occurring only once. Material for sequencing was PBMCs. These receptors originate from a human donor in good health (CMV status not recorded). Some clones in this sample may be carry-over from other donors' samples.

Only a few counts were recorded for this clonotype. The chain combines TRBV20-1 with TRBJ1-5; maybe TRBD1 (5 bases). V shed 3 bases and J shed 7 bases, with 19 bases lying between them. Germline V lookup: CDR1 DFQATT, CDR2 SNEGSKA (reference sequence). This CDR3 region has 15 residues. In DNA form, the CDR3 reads TGCAGTGCTAGTAAAGGATTGGGGGGTTCGCAGCCCCAGCATTTT. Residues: CSASKGLGGSQPQHF.

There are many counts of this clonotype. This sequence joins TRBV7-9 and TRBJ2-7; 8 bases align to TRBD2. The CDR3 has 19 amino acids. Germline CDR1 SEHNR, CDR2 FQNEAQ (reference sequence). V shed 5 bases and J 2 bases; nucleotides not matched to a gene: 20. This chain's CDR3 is CASSPGGQGYYVEPYEQYF. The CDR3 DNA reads TGTGCCAGCAGCCCGGGGGGGCAGGGGTACTACGTTGAGCCCTACGAGCAGTACTTC. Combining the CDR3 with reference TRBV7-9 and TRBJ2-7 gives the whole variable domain DTGVSQNPRHKITKRGQNVTFRCDPISEHNRLYWYRQTLGQGPEFLTYFQNEAQLEKSRLLSDRFSAERPKGSFSTLEIQRTEQGDSAMYLCASSPGGQGYYVEPYEQYFGPGTRLTVT.

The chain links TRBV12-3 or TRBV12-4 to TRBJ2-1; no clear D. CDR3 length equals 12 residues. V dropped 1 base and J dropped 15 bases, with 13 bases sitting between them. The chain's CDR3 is CASSLGPLSRFF. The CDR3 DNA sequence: TGTGCCAGCAGTTTAGGGCCTTTGAGTCGGTTCTTC.

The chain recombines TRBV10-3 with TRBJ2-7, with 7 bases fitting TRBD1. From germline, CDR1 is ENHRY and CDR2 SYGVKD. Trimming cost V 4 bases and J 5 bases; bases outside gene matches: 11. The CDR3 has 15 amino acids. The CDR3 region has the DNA TGTGCCATCAGTGGTTCCGGGACAGTAATCCACGAGCAGTACTTC. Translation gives CAISGSGTVIHEQYF.

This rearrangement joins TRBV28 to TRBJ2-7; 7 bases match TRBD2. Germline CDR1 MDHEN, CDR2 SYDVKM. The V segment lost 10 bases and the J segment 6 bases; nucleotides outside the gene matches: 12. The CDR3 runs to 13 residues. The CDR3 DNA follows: TGTGCCATACAGGCCGTTGGGAGGGCCGAGCAGTACTTC. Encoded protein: CAIQAVGRAEQYF.

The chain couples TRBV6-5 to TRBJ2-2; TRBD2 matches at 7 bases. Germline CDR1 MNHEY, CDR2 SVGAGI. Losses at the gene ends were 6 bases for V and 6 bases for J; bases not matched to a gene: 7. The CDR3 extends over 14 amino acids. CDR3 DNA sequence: TGTGCCAGCAGGCAGGGAGGGTTGCCCGGGGAGCTGTTTTTT. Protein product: CASRQGGLPGELFF.

As DNA, the CDR3 is TGTGCCAGCATCCCGACAGGAAGGTACACTGAAGCTTTCTTT. Translation gives CASIPTGRYTEAFF. The chain carries TRBV11-2 and TRBJ1-1, with a possible D match to TRBD1 (6 bases). This CDR3 spans 14 amino acids. With 7 bases removed from V and 3 bases from J, the gap between germline ends came to 15 bases. CDR1 and CDR2 from the germline V gene are SGHAT and FQNNGV.

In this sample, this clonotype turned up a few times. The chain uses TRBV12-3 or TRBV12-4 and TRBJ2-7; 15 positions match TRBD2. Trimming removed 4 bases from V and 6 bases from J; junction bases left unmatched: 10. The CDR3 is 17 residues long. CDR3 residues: CASSSFLGGLAGGEQYF. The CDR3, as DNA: TGTGCCAGCAGTTCGTTCCTAGGGGGACTAGCGGGAGGCGAGCAGTACTTC.

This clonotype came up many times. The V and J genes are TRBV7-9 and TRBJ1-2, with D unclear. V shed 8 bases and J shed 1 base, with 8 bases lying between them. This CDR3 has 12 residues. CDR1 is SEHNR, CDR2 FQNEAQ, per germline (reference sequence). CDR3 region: CASSIDNYGYTF. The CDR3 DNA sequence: TGTGCCAGCTCCATCGATAACTATGGCTACACCTTC. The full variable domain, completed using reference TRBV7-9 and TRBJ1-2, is DTGVSQNPRHKITKRGQNVTFRCDPISEHNRLYWYRQTLGQGPEFLTYFQNEAQLEKSRLLSDRFSAERPKGSFSTLEIQRTEQGDSAMYLCASSIDNYGYTFGSGTRLTVV.

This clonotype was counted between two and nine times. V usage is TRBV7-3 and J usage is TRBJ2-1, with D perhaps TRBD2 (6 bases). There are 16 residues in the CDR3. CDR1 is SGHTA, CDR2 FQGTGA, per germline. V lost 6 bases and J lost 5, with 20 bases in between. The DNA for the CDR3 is TGTGCCAGCAGTTCTGCGGCGGGGCGGGGAAACAATGAGCAGTTCTTC. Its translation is CASSSAAGRGNNEQFF.

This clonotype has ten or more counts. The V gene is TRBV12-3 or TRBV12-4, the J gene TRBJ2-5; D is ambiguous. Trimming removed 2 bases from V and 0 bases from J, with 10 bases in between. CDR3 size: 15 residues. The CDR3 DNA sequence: TGTGCCAGCAGTTTACTTGTTGGAAACCAAGAGACCCAGTACTTC. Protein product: CASSLLVGNQETQYF.

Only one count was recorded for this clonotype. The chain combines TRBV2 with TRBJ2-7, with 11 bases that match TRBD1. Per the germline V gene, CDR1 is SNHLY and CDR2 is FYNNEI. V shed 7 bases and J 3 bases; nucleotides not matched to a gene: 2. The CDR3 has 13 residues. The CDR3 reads CASTGTGGYEQYF. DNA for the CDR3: TGTGCCAGCACCGGGACAGGGGGCTACGAGCAGTACTTC.

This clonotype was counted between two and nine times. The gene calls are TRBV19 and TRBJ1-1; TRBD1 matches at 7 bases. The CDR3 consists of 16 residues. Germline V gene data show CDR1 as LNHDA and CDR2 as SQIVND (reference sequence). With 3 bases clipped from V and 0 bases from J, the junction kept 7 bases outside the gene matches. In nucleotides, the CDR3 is TGTGCCAGTAGTATTCGGTACAGGGGATTGAACACTGAAGCTTTCTTT. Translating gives CASSIRYRGLNTEAFF.

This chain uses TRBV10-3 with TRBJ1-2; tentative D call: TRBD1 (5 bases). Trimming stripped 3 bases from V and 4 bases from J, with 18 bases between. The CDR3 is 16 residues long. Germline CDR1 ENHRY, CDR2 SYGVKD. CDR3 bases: TGTGCCATCAGTGAAGACAGAAGGGCCAGAACCTATGGCTACACCTTC. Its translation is CAISEDRRARTYGYTF.

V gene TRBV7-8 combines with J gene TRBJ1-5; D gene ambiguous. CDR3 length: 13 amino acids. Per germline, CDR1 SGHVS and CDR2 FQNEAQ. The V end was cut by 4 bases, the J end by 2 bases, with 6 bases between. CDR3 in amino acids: CASSSQRNQPQHF. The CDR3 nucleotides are TGTGCCAGCAGCTCCCAGCGCAATCAGCCCCAGCATTTT.

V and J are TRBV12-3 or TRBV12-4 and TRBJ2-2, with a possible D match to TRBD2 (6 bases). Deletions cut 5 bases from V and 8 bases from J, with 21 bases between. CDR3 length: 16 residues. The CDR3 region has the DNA TGTGCCAGCAGTCCCTCCGGGACTTCCTCGGGTGGGGAGCTGTTTTTT. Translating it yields CASSPSGTSSGGELFF.

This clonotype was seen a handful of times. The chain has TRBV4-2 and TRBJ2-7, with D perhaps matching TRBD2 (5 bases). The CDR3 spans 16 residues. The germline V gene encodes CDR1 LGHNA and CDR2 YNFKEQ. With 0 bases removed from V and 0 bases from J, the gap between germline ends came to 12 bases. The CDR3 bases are TGTGCCAGCAGCCAAGAGGCGGGCAGTAGCTCCTACGAGCAGTACTTC. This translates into CASSQEAGSSSYEQYF.

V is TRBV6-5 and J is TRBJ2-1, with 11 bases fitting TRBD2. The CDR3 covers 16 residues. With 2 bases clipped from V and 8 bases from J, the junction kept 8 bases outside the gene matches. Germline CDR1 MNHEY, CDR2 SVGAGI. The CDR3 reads CASSYTGLAGGHEQFF. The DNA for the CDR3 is TGTGCCAGCAGTTACACAGGGCTAGCGGGGGGCCATGAGCAGTTCTTC.

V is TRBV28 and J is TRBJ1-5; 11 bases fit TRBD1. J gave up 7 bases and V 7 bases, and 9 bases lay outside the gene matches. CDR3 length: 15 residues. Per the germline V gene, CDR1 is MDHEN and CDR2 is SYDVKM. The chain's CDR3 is CASNSGTGGGQPQHF. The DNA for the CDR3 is TGTGCCAGCAACTCCGGGACAGGGGGAGGGCAGCCCCAGCATTTT.

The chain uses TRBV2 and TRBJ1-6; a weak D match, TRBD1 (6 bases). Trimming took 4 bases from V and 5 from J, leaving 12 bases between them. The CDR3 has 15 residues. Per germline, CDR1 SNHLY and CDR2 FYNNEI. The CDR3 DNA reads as TGTGCCAGCAGTGCGACAGGAAGACATAATTCACCCCTCCACTTT. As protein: CASSATGRHNSPLHF.

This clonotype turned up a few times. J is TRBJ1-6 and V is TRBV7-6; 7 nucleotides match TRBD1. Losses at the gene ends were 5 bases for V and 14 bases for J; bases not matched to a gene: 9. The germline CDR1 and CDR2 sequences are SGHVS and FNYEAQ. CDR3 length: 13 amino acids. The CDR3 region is CASSQGGQLALHF. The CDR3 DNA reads TGTGCCAGCAGCCAGGGGGGACAGTTGGCCCTCCACTTT.

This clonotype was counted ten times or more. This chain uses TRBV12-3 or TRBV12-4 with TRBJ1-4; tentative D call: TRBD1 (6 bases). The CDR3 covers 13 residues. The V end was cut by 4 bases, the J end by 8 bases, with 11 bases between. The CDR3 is CASSSGENEKLFF. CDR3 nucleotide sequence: TGTGCCAGCAGTTCAGGGGAGAACGAAAAACTGTTTTTT.